Here is one TCR beta chain with its context. This record comes from a study of cytomegalovirus exposure and HLA in healthy donors. Primers: 60 Vbeta forward and 13 Jbeta reverse. Method: immunoSEQ multiplex PCR; TCRdb's copy keeps in-frame clones and lacks some. The repertoire includes 180,000 or so clones, 77% of them detected once, and about 1.5% sits in the top ten. The CDR3 runs to 19 residues. Germline lookup yields CDR1 SGDLS and CDR2 YYNGEE. V dropped 4 bases and J dropped 3; count of bases not matched to a gene: 14. The chain recombines TRBV9 with TRBJ2-3; TRBD2 aligns across 13 bases. The material sequenced was PBMCs. This TCR was recovered from a man between 18 and 35 years old in good health and CMV-seronegative. CDR3 amino acids: CASSTTTSGRAFGTDTQYF. The CDR3 nucleotides read TGTGCCAGCAGCACAACCACTAGCGGGAGGGCCTTTGGGACAGATACGCAGTATTTT.